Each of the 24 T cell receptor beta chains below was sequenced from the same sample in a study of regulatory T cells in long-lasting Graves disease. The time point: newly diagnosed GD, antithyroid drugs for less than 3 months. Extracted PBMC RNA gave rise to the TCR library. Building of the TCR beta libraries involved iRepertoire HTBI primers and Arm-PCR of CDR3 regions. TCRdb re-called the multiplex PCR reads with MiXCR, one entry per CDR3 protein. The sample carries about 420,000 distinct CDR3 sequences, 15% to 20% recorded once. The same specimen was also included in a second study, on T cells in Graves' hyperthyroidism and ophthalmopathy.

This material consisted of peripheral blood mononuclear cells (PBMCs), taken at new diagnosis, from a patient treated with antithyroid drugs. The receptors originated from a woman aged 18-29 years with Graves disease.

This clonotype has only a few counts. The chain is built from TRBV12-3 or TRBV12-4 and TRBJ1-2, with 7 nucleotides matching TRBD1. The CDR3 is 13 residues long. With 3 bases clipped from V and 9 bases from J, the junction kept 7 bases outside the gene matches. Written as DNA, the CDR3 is TGTGCCAGCAGTTTCTGGACAGGTGCGAGCTACACCTTC. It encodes CASSFWTGASYTF.

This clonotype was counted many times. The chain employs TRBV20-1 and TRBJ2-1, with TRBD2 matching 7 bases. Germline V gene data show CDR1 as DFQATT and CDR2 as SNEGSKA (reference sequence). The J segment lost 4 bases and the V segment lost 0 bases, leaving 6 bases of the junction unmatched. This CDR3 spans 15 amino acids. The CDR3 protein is CSARDIGLGYNEQFF. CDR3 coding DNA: TGCAGTGCTAGAGATATAGGACTAGGTTACAATGAGCAGTTCTTC.

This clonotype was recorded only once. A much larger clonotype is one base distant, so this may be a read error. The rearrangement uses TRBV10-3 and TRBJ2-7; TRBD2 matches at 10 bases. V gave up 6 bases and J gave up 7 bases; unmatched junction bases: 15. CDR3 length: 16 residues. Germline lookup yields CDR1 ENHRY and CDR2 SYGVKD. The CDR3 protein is CAISERTSGLYNEQYF. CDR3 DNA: TGTGCCATCAGCGAAAGGACTAGCGGCCTCTACAATGAGCAGTACTTC.

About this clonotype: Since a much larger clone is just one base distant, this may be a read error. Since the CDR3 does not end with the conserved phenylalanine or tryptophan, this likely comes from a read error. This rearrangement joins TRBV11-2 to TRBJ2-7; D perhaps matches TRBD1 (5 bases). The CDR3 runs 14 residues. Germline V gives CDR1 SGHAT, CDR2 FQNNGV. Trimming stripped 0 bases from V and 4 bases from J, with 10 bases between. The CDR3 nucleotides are TGTGCCAGCAGCTTAGAAGGGGCCCAATACGAGCAGTACCTC. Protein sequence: CASSLEGAQYEQYL.

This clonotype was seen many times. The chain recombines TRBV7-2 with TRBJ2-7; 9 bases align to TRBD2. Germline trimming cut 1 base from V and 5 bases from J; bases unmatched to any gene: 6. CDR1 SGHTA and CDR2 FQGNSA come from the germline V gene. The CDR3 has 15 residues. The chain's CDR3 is CASSLVGTSNDEQYF. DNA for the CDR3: TGTGCCAGCAGCTTAGTAGGGACTAGCAACGACGAGCAGTACTTC.

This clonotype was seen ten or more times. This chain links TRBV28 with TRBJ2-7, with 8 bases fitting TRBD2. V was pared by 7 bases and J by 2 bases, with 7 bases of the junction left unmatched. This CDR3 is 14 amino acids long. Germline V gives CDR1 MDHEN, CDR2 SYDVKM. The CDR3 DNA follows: TGTGCCAGCACCCGACTAGCGTCAACCTACGAGCAGTACTTC. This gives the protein CASTRLASTYEQYF.

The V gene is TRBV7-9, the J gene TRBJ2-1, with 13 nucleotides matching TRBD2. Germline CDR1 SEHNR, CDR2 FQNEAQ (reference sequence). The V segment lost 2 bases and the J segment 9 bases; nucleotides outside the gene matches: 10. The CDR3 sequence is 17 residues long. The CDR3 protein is CASSLWTSGSPGGEQFF. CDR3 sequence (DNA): TGTGCCAGCAGCTTATGGACTAGCGGGAGCCCCGGGGGTGAGCAGTTCTTC.

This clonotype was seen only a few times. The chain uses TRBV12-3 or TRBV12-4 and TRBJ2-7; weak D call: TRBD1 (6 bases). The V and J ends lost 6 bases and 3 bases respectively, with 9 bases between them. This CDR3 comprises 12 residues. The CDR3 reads CASSKTGYEQYF. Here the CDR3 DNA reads TGTGCCAGCAGCAAGACAGGCTACGAGCAGTACTTC.

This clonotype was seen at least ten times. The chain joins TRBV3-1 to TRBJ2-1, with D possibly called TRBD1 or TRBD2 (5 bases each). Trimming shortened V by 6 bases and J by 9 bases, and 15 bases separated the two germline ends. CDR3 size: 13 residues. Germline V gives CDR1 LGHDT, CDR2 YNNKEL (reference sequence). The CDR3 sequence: CASRGTRPSEQFF. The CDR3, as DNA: TGTGCCAGCAGGGGGACGAGACCGAGTGAGCAGTTCTTC.

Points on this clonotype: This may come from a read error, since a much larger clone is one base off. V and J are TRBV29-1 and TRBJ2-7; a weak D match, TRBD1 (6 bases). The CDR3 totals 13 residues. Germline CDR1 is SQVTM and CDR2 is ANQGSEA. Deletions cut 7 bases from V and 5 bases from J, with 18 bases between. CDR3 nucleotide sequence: TGCAGCGCTGTGGTCGGGACACGGGACGAGCAGTACTTC. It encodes CSAVVGTRDEQYF.

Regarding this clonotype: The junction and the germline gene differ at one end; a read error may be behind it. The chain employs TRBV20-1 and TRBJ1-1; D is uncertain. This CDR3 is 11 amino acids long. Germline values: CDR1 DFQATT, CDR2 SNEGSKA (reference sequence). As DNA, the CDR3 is TGCAGTGCTAGGAGTCCCAATGAAACTTTCTTT. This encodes CSARSPNETFF.

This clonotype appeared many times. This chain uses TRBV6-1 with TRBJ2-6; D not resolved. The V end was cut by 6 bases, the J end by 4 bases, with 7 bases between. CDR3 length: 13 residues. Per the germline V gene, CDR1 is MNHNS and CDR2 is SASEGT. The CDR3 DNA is TGTGCCAGCAGGTCCGCAGGGGCCAACGTCCTGACTTTC. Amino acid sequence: CASRSAGANVLTF.

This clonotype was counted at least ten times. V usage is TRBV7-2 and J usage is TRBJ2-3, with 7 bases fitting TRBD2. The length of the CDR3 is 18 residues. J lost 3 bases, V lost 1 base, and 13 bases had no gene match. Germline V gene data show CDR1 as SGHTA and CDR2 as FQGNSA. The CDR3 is CASSLVSWGRDGTDTQYF. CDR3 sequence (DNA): TGTGCCAGCAGCTTAGTATCTTGGGGGAGGGATGGGACAGATACGCAGTATTTT.

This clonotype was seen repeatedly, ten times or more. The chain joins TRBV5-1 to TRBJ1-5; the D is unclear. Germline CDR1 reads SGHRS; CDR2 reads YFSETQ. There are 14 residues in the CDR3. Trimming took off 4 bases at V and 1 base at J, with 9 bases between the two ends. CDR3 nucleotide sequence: TGCGCCAGCAGCCCGGACGGAAGCAATCAGCCCCAGCATTTT. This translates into CASSPDGSNQPQHF.

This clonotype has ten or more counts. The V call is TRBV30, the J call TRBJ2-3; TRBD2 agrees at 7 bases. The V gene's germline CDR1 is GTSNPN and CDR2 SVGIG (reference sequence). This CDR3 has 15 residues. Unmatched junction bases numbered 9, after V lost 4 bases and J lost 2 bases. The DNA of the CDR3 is TGTGCCTGGACCCAGGCCGGGACTAACACAGATACGCAGTATTTT. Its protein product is CAWTQAGTNTDTQYF.

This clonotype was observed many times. The CDR3 sequence is CASSQDLGRNQPQHF. CDR3 nucleotides: TGTGCCAGCAGCCAAGATCTGGGAAGAAATCAGCCCCAGCATTTT. The V call is TRBV3-1, the J call TRBJ1-5, with no clear D. The germline gives CDR1 LGHDT, CDR2 YNNKEL (reference sequence). CDR3 length equals 15 residues. V dropped 0 bases and J dropped 4 bases, with 10 bases sitting between them.

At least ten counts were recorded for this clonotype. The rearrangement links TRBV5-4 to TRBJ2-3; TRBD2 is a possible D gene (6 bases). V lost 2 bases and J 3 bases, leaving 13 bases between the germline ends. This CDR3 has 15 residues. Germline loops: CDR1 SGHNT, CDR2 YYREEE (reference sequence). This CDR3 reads CASSLEIAATDTQYF. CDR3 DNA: TGTGCCAGCAGCTTAGAAATAGCGGCTACAGATACGCAGTATTTT.

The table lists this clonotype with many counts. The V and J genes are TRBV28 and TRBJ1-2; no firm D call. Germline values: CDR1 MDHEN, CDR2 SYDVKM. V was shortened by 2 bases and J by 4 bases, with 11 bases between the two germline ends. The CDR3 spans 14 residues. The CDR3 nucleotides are TGTGCCAGCAGTTTAATTGACGAAGCCTATGGCTACACCTTC. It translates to CASSLIDEAYGYTF.

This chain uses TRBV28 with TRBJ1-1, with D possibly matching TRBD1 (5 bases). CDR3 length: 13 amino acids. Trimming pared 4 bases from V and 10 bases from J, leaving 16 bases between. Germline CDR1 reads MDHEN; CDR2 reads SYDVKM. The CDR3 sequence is CASSSPGRGAAFF. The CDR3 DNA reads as TGTGCCAGCAGTTCACCAGGGAGAGGCGCAGCTTTCTTT.

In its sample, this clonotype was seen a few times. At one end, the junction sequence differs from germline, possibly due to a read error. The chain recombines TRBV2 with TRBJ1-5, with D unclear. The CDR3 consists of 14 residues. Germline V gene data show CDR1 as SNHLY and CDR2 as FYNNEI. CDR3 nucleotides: TGTGCCACCAGTGATTCCAACAACTATCAGCCCCAGCATTTT. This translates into CATSDSNNYQPQHF.

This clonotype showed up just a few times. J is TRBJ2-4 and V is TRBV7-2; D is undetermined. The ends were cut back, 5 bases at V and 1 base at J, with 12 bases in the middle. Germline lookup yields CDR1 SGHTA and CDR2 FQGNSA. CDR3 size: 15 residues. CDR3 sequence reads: CASSPHLRAKNIQYF. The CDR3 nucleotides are TGTGCCAGCAGCCCCCATCTGCGGGCCAAAAACATTCAGTACTTC.

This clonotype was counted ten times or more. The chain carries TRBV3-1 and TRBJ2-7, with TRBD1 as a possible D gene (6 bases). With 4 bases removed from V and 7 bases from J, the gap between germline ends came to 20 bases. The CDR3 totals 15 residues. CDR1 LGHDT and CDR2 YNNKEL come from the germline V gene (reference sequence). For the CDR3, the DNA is TGTGCCAGCAGCCCACAACAGGGTAGGCTTCGGGAGCAGTACTTC. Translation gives CASSPQQGRLREQYF.

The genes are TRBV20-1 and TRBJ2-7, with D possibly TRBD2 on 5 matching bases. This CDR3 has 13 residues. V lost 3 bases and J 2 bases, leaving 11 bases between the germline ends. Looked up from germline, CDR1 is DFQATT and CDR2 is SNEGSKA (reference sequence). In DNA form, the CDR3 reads TGCAGTGCTAGGGGTTCCGGGACCTACGAGCAGTACTTC. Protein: CSARGSGTYEQYF.

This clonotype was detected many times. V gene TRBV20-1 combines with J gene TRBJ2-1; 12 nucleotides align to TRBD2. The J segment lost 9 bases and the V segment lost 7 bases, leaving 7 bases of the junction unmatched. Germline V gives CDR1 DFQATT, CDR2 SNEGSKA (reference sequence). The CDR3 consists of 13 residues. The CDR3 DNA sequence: TGCAGTGTTCTAGCGGGAGGGCGTATTGAGCAGTTCTTC. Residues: CSVLAGGRIEQFF.